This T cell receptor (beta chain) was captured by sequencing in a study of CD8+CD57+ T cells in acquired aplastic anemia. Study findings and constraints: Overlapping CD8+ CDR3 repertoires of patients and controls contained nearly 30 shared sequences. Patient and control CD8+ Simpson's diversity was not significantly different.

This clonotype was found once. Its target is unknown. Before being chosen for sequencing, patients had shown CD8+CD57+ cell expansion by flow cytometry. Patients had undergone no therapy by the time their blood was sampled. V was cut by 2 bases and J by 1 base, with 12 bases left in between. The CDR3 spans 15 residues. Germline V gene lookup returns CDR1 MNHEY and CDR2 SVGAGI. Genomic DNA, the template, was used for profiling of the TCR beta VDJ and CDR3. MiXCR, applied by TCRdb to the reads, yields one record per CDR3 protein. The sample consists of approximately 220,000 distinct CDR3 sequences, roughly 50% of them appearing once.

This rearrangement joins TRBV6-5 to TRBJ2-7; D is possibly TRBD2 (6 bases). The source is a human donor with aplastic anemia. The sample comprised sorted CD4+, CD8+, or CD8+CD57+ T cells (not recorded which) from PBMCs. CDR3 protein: CASSYGVSGSYEQYF. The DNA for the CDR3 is TGTGCCAGCAGTTACGGGGTGAGCGGGTCCTACGAGCAGTACTTC.